This entry describes one TCR beta chain. The antigen remains undetermined. This entry belongs to a study of T cells after yellow fever vaccination. Germline V gene sequence: CDR1 ENHRY, CDR2 SYGVKD. CDR3 length: 13 amino acids. J lost 8 bases, V lost 10 bases, and 11 bases had no gene match. Points from the study as a whole: The secondary response peaked faster, at day 5 versus 15, but was weaker. Post-booster repertoires contained most primary-vaccination clones again (roughly 96% CD4, around 89% CD8).

It was through 5'RACE template switching that TCR cDNA was made, with a universal primer site and UMIs added. TCRdb recomputed calls from the 5' RACE reads with MiXCR, one row per CDR3 protein. Here the sample spans 200,000 to 300,000 distinct CDR3 sequences, 13% being singletons. The chain uses TRBV10-3 and TRBJ1-2; the match to TRBD1 covers 9 bases. Specimen: CD4+ T cells sorted from PBMCs, collected 45 days after the yellow fever booster vaccination. The TCR sequence derives from a man younger than 40 who received the YFV17D yellow fever vaccine. CDR3 sequence: CATWGQGIFGYTF. Written as DNA, the CDR3 is TGTGCCACCTGGGGACAGGGAATTTTCGGCTACACCTTC.